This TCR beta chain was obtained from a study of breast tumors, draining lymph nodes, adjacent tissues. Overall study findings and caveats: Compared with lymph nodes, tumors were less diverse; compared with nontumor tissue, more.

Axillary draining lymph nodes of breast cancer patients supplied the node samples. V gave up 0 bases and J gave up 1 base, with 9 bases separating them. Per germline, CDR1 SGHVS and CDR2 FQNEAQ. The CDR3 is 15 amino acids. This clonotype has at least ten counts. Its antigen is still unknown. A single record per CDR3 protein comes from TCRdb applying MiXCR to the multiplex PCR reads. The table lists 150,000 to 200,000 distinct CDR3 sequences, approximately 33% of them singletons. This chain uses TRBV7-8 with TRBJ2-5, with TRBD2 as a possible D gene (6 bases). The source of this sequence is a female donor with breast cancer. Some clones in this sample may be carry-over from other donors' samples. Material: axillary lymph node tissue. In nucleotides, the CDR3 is TGTGCCAGCAGCTTAGCGCCTAGCGTCCAAGAGACCCAGTACTTC. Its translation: CASSLAPSVQETQYF.